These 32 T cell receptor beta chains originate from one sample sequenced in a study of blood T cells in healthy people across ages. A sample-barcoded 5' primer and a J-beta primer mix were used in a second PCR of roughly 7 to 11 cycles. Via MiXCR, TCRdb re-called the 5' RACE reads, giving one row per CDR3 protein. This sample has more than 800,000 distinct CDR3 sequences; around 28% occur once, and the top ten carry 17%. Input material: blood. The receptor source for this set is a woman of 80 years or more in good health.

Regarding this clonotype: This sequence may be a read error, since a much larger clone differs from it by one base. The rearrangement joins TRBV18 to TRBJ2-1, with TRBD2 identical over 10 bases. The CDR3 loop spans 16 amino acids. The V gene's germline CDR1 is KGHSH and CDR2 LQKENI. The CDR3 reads CASSPRASGGGSEQCF. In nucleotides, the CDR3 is TGTGCCAGCTCACCACGCGCTAGCGGGGGAGGCTCTGAGCAGTGCTTC. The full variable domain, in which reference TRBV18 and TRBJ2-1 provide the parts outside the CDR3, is NAGVMQNPRHLVRRRGQEARLRCSPMKGHSHVYWYRQLPEEGLKFMVYLQKENIIDESGMPKERFSAEFPKEGPSILRIQQVVRGDSAAYFCASSPRASGGGSEQCFGPGTRLTVL.

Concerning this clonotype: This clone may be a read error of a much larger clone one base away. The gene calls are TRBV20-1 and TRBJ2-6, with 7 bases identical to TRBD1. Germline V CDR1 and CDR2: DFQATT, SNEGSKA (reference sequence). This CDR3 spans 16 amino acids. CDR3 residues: CNARLQGFSGANVLTF. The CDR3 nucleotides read TGCAATGCTAGACTACAGGGGTTTTCTGGGGCCAACGTCCTGACTTTC.

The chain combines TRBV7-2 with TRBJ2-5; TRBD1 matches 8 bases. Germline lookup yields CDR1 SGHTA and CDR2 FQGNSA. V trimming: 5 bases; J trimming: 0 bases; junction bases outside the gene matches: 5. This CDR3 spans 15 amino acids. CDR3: CASSPGGGNQETQYF. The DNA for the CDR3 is TGTGCCAGCAGCCCAGGGGGCGGAAACCAAGAGACCCAGTACTTC.

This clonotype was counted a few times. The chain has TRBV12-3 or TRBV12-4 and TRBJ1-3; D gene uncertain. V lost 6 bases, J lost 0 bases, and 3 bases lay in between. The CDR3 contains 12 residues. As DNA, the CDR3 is TGTGCCAGCAGCGCCTCTGGAAACACCATATATTTT. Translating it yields CASSASGNTIYF.

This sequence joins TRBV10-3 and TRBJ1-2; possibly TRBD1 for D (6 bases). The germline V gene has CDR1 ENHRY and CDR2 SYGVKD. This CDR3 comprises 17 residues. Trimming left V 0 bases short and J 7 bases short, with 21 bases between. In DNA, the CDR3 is TGTGCCATCAGTGAGTCGAGCAGGGGCGCTGGGAAGGGTGGCTACACCTTC. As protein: CAISESSRGAGKGGYTF.

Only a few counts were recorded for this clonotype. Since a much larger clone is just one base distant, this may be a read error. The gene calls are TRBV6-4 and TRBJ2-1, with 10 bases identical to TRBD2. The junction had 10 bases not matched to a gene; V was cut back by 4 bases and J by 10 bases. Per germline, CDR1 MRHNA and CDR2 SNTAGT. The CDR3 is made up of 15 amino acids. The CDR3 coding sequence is TGTGCCAGCAGTGTGCGAGCGGGGGGGGTCGGGGAGCAGTTCTTC. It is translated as CASSVRAGGVGEQFF.

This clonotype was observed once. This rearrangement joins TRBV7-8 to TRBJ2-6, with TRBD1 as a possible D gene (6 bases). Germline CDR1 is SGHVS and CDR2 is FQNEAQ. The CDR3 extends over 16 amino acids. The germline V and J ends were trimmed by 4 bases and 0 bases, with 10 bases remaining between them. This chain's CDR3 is CASSYRQDSGANVLTF. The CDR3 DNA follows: TGTGCCAGCAGCTACCGACAGGACTCTGGGGCCAACGTCCTGACTTTC.

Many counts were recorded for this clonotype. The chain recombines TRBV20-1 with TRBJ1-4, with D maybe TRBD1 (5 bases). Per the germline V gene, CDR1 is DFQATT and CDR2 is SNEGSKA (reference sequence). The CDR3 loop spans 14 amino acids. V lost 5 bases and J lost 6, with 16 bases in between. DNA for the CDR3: TGCAGTGCTTCCCAGGGTGTTAGAGATGAAAAACTGTTTTTT. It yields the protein CSASQGVRDEKLFF.

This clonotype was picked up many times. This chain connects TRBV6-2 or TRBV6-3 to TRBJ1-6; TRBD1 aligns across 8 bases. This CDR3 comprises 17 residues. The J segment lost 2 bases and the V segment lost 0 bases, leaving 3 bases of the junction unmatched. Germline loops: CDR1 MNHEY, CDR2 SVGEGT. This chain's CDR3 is CASSYSAGQAYNSPLHF. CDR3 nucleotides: TGTGCCAGCAGTTACTCGGCGGGACAGGCCTATAATTCACCCCTCCACTTT.

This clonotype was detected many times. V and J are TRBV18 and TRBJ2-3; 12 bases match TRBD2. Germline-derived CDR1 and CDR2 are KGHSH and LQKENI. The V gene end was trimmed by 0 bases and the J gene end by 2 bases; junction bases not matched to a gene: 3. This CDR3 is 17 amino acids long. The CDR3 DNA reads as TGTGCCAGCTCACCACCGACTAGCGGGGGAACCACAGATACGCAGTATTTT. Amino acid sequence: CASSPPTSGGTTDTQYF.

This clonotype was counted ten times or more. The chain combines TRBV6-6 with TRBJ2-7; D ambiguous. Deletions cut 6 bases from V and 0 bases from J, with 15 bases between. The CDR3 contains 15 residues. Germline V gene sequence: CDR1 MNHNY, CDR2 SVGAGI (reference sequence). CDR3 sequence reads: CASRNTPGSSYEQYF. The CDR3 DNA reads TGTGCCAGCAGAAATACCCCCGGAAGCTCCTACGAGCAGTACTTC.

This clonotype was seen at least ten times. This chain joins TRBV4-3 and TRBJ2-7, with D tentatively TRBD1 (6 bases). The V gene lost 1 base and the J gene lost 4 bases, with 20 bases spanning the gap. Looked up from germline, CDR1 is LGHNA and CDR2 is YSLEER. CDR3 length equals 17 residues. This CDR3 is CASSQVKIGQQTYEQYF. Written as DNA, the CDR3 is TGCGCCAGCAGCCAAGTAAAGATCGGACAGCAGACGTACGAGCAGTACTTC.

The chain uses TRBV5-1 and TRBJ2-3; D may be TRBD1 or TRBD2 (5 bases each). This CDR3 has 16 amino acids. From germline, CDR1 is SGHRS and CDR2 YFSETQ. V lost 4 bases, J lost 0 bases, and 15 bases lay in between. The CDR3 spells CASSPQNGASTDTQYF. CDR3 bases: TGCGCCAGCAGCCCCCAGAACGGGGCTAGCACAGATACGCAGTATTTT.

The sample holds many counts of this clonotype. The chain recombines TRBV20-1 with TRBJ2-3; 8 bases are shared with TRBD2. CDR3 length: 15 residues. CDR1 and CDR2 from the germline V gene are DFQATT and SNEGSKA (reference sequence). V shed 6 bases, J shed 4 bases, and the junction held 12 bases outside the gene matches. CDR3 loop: CSATNPGLAPDTQYF. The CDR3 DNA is TGCAGTGCAACCAACCCCGGACTAGCACCAGATACGCAGTATTTT.

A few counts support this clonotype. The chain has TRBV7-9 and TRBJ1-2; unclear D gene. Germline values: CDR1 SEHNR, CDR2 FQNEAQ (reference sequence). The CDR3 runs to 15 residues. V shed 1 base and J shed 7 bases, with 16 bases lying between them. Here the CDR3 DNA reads TGTGCCAGCAGCTTAGAGGCAGGAGGAGGCTCTGGCTACACCTTC. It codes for CASSLEAGGGSGYTF.

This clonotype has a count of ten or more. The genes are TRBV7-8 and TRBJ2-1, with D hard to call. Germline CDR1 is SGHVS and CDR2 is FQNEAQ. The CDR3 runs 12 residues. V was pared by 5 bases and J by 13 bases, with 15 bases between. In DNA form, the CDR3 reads TGTGCCAGCAGCAACCGAGCTCAAAGACAGTTCTTC. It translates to CASSNRAQRQFF.

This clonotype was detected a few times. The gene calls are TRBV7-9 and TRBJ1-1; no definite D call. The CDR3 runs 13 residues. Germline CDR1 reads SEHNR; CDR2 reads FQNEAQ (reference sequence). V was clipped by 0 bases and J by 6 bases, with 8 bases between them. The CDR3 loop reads CASSLAGPSEAFF. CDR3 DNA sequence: TGTGCCAGCAGCTTAGCCGGTCCCTCTGAAGCTTTCTTT.

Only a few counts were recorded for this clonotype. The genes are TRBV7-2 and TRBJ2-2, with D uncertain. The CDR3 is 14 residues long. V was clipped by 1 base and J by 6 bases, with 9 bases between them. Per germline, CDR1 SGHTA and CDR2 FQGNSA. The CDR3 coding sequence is TGTGCCAGCAGCTTAGTTGGGTCTGCCGGGGAGCTGTTTTTT. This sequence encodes CASSLVGSAGELFF.

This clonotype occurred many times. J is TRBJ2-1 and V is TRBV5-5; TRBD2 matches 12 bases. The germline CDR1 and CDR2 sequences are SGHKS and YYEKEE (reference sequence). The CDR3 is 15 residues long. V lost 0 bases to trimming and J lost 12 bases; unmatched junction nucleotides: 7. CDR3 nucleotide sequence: TGTGCCAGCAGCTTGGATCTAGCGGGGGGGGGAAGGCAGTTCTTC. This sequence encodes CASSLDLAGGGRQFF.

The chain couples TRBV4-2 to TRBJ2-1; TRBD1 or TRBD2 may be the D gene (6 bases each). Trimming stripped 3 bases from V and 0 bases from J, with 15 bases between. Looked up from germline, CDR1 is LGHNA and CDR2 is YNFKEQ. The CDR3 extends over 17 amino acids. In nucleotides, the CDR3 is TGTGCCAGCAGCCAGAGGGGGGTCCCTAGCTCCTACAATGAGCAGTTCTTC. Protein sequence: CASSQRGVPSSYNEQFF.

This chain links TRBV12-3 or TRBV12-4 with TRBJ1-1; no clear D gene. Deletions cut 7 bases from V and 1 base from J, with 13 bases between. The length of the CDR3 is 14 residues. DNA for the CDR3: TGTGCCAGCAAGCTAACAGCGCAGAACACTGAAGCTTTCTTT. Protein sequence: CASKLTAQNTEAFF.

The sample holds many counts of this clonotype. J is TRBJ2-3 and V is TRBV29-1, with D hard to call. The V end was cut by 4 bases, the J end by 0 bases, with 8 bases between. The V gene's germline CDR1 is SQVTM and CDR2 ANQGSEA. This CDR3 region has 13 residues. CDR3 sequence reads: CSVGRRSTDTQYF. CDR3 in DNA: TGCAGCGTTGGGCGGCGCAGCACAGATACGCAGTATTTT.

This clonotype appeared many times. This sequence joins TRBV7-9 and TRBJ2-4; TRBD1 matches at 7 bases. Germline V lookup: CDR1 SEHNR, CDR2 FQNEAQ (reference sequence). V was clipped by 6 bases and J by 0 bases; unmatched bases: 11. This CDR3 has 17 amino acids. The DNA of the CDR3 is TGTGCCAGCAGTCGGGACAGCTCGGCTCTAGCCAAAAACATTCAGTACTTC. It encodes CASSRDSSALAKNIQYF.

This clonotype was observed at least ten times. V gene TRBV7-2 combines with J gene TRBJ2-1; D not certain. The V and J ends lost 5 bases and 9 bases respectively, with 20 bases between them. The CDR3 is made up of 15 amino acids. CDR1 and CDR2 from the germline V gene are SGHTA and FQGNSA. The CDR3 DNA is TGTGCCAGCAGCGATATGCCGTTCCCCGGTAGTGAGCAGTTCTTC. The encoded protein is CASSDMPFPGSEQFF.

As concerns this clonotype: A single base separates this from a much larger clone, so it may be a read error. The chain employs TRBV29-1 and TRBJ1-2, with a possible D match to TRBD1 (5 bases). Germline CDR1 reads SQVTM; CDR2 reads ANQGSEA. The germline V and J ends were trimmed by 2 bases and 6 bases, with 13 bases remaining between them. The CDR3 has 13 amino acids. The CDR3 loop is CSVESRERHGYTF. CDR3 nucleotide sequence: TGCAGCGTTGAAAGCAGGGAGAGACATGGCTACACCTTC.

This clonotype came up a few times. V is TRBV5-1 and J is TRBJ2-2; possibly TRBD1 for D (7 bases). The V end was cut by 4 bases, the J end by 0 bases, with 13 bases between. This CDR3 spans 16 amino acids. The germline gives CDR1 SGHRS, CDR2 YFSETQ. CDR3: CASSGGTAPNTGELFF. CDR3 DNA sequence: TGCGCCAGCAGCGGGGGGACAGCCCCGAACACCGGGGAGCTGTTTTTT. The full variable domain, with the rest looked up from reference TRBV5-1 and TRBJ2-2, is KAGVTQTPRYLIKTRGQQVTLSCSPISGHRSVSWYQQTPGQGLQFLFEYFSETQRNKGNFPGRFSGRQFSNSRSEMNVSTLELGDSALYLCASSGGTAPNTGELFFGEGSRLTVL.

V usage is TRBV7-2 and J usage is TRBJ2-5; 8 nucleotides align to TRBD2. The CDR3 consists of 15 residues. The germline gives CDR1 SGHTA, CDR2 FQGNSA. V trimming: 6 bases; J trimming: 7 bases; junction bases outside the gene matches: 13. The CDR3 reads CASSIVRGGMGTQYF. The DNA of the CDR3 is TGTGCCAGCAGTATAGTACGGGGGGGCATGGGGACCCAGTACTTC.

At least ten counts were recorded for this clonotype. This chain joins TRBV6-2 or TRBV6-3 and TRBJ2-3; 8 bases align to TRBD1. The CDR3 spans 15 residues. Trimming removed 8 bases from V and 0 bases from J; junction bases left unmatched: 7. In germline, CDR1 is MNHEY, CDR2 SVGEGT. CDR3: CASLSRTGSTDTQYF. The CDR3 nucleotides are TGTGCCAGCTTGAGTCGGACAGGGAGCACAGATACGCAGTATTTT.

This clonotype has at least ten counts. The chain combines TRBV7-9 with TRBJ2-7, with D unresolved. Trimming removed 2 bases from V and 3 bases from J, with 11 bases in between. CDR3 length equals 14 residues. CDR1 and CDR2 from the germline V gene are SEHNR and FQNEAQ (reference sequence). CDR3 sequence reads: CASSLSTLGYEQYF. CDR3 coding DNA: TGTGCCAGCAGCTTATCCACCCTAGGCTACGAGCAGTACTTC. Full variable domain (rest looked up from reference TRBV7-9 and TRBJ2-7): DTGVSQNPRHKITKRGQNVTFRCDPISEHNRLYWYRQTLGQGPEFLTYFQNEAQLEKSRLLSDRFSAERPKGSFSTLEIQRTEQGDSAMYLCASSLSTLGYEQYFGPGTRLTVT.

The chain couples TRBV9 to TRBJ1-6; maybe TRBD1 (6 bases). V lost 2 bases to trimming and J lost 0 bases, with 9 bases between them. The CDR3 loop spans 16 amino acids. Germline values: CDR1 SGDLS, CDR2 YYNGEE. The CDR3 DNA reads TGTGCCAGCAGCGTTGGGGGGGCCTCCTATAATTCACCCCTCCACTTT. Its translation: CASSVGGASYNSPLHF. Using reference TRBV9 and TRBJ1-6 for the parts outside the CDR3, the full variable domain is DSGVTQTPKHLITATGQRVTLRCSPRSGDLSVYWYQQSLDQGLQFLIQYYNGEERAKGNILERFSAQQFPDLHSELNLSSLELGDSALYFCASSVGGASYNSPLHFGNGTRLTVT.

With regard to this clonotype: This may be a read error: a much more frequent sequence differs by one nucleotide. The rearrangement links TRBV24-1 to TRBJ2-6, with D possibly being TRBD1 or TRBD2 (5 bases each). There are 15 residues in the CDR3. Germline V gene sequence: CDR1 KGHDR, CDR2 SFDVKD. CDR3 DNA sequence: TGTGCCACCAGCTTTGGGGGATCTGGGGCCAACGTCCCGACTTTC. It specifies CATSFGGSGANVPTF.

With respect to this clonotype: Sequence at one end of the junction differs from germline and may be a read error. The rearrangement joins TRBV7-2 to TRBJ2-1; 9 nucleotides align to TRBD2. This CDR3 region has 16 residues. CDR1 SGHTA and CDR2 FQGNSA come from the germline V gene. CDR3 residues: CAGSSRRGGLYSEQFF. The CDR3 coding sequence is TGTGCCGGCAGCTCCCGGCGGGGGGGCCTCTACAGTGAGCAGTTCTTC.